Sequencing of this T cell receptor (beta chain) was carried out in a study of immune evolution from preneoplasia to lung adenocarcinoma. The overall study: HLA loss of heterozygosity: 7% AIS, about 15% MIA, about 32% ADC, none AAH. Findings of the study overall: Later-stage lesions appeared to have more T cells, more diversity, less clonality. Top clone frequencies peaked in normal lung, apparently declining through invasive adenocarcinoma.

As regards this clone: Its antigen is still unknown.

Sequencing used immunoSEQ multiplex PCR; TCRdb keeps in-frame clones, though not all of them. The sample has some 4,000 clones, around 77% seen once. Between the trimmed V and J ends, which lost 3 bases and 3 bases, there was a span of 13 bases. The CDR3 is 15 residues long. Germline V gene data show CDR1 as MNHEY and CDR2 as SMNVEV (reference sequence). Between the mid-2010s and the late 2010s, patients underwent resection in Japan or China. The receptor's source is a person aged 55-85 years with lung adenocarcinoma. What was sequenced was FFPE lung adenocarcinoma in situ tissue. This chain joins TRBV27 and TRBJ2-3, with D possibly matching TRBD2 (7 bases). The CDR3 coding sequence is TGTGCCAGCAGTTTTGGCGGGGGCGGAACAGATACGCAGTATTTT. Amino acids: CASSFGGGGTDTQYF.